This T cell receptor (beta chain) appears in the sequencing data of a study of cytomegalovirus exposure and HLA in healthy donors. Whole-study context: Earlier results showed 90 million to 120 million unique TCR beta sequences derived from approximately 170 million T cells.

With 60 Vbeta and 13 Jbeta primers, the PCR was carried out. The method was immunoSEQ multiplex PCR; TCRdb's version includes in-frame clones alone and lacks a portion of them. Of 150,000 or so clones listed, roughly 77% are singletons. Study-wide results and caveats: In an earlier analysis, about 87% or about 30%: the productive usage of most TCR beta V segments. A later analysis linked a missense variant in DCLRE1C to the trimming of TCR beta V and J genes.

To note about this clone: The antigen is not known.

CDR1 is MNHGY, CDR2 SAAAGT, per germline. V was pared by 7 bases and J by 8 bases, with 15 bases between. This CDR3 has 13 residues. The clonotype comes from a man between 18 and 29 years old in good health and CMV-seropositive. V and J are TRBV6-8 and TRBJ2-1, with D unclear. The material sequenced was PBMCs. CDR3 residues: CASTRVYGDEQFF. The DNA of the CDR3 is TGTGCCAGCACTCGTGTTTATGGAGATGAGCAGTTCTTC.